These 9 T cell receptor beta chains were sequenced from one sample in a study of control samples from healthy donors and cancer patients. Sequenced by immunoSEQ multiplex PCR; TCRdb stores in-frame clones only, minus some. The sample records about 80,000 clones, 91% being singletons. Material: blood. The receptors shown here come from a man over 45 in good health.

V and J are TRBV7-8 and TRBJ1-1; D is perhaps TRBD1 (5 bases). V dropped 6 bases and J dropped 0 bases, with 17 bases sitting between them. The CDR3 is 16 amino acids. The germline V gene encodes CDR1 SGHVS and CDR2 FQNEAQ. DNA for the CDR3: TGTGCCAGCAGTCCCGCGGCAGGGCCGATGAACACTGAAGCTTTCTTT. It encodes CASSPAAGPMNTEAFF.

The CDR3 here is CASSSSGLVSHEQFF. In DNA form, the CDR3 reads TGTGCCAGCAGTTCCTCGGGACTAGTATCCCATGAGCAGTTCTTC. The V call is TRBV27, the J call TRBJ2-1, with 8 nucleotides matching TRBD2. Germline CDR1 is MNHEY and CDR2 is SMNVEV (reference sequence). The CDR3 contains 15 residues. The J segment lost 8 bases and the V segment lost 4 bases, leaving 10 bases of the junction unmatched.

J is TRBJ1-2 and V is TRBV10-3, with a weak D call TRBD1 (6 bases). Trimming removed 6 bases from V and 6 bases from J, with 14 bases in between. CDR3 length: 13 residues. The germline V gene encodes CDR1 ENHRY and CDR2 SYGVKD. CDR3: CAIRTGHLDGYTF. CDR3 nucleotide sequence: TGTGCCATCAGAACGGGACACTTAGATGGCTACACCTTC.

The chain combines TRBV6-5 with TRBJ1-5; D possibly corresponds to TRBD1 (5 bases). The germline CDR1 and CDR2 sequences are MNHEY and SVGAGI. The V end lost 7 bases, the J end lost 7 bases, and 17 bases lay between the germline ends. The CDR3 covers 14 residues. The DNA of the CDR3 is TGTGCCAGCAAAGTGAACAGGTTAGGACAGCCCCAGCATTTT. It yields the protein CASKVNRLGQPQHF.

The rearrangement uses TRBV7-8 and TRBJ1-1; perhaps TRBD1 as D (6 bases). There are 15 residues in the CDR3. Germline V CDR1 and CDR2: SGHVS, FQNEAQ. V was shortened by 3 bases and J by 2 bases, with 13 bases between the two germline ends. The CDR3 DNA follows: TGTGCCAGCAGCTTGAACAGGGAGTATAACACTGAAGCTTTCTTT. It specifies CASSLNREYNTEAFF.

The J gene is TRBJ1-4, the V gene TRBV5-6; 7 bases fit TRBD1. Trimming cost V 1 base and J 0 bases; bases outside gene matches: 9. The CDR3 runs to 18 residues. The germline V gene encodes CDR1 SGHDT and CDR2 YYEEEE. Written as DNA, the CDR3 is TGTGCCAGCAGCTTGTCGGGACAGAAACACTCAACTAATGAAAAACTGTTTTTT. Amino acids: CASSLSGQKHSTNEKLFF.

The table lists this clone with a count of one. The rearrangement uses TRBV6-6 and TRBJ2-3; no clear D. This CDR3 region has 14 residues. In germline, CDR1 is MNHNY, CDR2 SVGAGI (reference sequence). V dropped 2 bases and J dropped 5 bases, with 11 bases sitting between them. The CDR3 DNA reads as TGTGCCAGCAGTTACCTCGGACCCCAAGATACGCAGTATTTT. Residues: CASSYLGPQDTQYF.

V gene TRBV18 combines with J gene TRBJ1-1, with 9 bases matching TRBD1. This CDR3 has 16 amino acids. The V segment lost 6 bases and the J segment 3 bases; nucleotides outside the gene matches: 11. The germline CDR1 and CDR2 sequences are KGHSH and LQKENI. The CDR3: CASSLNQGTGYTEAFF. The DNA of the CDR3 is TGTGCCAGCTCCCTCAATCAAGGGACAGGGTACACTGAAGCTTTCTTT. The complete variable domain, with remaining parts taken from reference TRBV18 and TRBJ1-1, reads NAGVMQNPRHLVRRRGQEARLRCSPMKGHSHVYWYRQLPEEGLKFMVYLQKENIIDESGMPKERFSAEFPKEGPSILRIQQVVRGDSAAYFCASSLNQGTGYTEAFFGQGTRLTVV.

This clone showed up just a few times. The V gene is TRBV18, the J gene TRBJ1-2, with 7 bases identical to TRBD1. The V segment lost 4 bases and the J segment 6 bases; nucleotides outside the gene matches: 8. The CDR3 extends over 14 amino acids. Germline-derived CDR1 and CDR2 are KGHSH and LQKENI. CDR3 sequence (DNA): TGTGCCAGCTCACTCACCGGGACAGACGATGGCTACACCTTC. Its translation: CASSLTGTDDGYTF.